This note documents a single TCR beta chain sequence. This sample was taken from a study of blood T cell repertoires in COVID-19. Clones were read by immunoSEQ multiplex PCR, and TCRdb kept only the in-frame ones, dropping some. The data show about 50,000 clones, with about 83% seen just once and under 6% held by the top ten. The germline CDR1 and CDR2 sequences are SGHVS and FQNEAQ. Trimming removed 4 bases from V and 1 base from J; junction bases left unmatched: 3. The CDR3 length is 14 residues. The source of this sequence is a woman in her sixties with acute or convalescent COVID-19. Specimen: peripheral blood. The chain links TRBV7-8 to TRBJ2-7; 8 bases are shared with TRBD1. The DNA for the CDR3 is TGTGCCAGCAGCTCCCGGACAGGGTCCTACGAGCAGTACTTC. The encoded protein is CASSSRTGSYEQYF.